The rows below give T cell receptor beta chains drawn from one sample of a study of T cells after yellow fever vaccination. Via MiXCR, TCRdb re-called the 5' RACE reads, giving one row per CDR3 protein. The table lists 130,000 or so distinct CDR3 sequences, approximately 16% of them singletons, with roughly 43% in the top ten. Sequencing was performed on CD8+ T cells sorted from PBMCs, taken 5 days after the yellow fever booster vaccination. Source of these receptors: a man between 18 and 29 years old who received the YFV17D yellow fever vaccine. Both conserved end residues are part of each CDR3. D genes are given only for firm matches. The listing skips clone size in some rows; elsewhere it reads once, few, many or a size class.

d_call,j_call,v_call,clone_size,cdr3_aa,cdr3_nt
-,TRBJ2-2,TRBV5-6,-,CASSLRNTGELFF,TGTGCCAGCAGCTTGCGGAACACCGGGGAGCTGTTTTTT
-,TRBJ1-5,TRBV6-6,-,CASSYGKWPQHF,TGTGCCAGCAGTTACGGCAAATGGCCCCAGCATTTT
-,TRBJ2-7,TRBV4-3,few,CASSQERIGASYEQYF,TGCGCCAGCAGCCAAGAGAGAATCGGGGCGTCCTACGAGCAGTACTTC
-,TRBJ2-7,TRBV12-3/TRBV12-4,-,CASRIGLQAVGEQYF,TGTGCCAGCAGGATAGGACTTCAAGCCGTTGGCGAGCAGTACTTC
-,TRBJ2-7,TRBV5-1,many,CASSFLENTDLEQYF,TGCGCCAGCAGCTTCCTCGAGAACACAGATCTTGAGCAGTACTTC
-,TRBJ2-7,TRBV27,-,CASSLSSGYEQYF,TGTGCCAGCAGTTTATCGTCCGGGTACGAGCAGTACTTC
TRBD1,TRBJ1-2,TRBV12-3/TRBV12-4,-,CASSLWGAGGDGYTF,TGTGCCAGCAGTTTATGGGGTGCAGGGGGTGACGGCTACACCTTC
TRBD1,TRBJ1-6,TRBV12-3/TRBV12-4,-,CASTDRGRLRNSPLHF,TGTGCCAGCACGGACAGGGGGCGCCTCCGTAATTCACCCCTCCACTTT
-,TRBJ2-3,TRBV6-6,many,CASSTLDDTQYF,TGTGCCAGCAGTACCCTCGATGATACGCAGTATTTT
-,TRBJ1-2,TRBV2,-,CASSDPGDNYGYTF,TGTGCCAGCAGTGATCCTGGGGATAACTATGGCTACACCTTC
-,TRBJ2-6,TRBV4-3,-,CASSQVPGGDGANVLTF,TGCGCCAGCAGCCAAGTACCTGGAGGGGACGGGGCCAACGTCCTGACTTTC
-,TRBJ2-3,TRBV5-1,-,CASSLGEGRNTDTQYF,TGCGCCAGCAGCTTGGGCGAGGGGAGAAACACAGATACGCAGTATTTT
-,TRBJ2-3,TRBV6-6,-,CASLPYAGTDTQYF,TGTGCCAGCCTGCCCTATGCTGGCACAGATACGCAGTATTTT
-,TRBJ2-1,TRBV2,-,CASGTWEFF,TGTGCCAGTGGGACCTGGGAGTTCTTC
-,TRBJ1-2,TRBV4-1,many,CASSQEGYGYTF,TGCGCCAGCAGCCAAGAGGGGTATGGCTACACCTTC
TRBD2,TRBJ2-7,TRBV4-2,-,CASSGVGTSGYEQYF,TGTGCCAGCAGCGGTGTCGGGACTAGCGGCTACGAGCAGTACTTC
-,TRBJ2-1,TRBV21-1,few,CATRRGKSSYNEQFF,TGTGCCACCCGTCGAGGGAAGAGCTCCTACAATGAGCAGTTCTTC
TRBD2,TRBJ2-1,TRBV27,few,CASSPMTSGGYNEQFF,TGTGCCAGCAGTCCTATGACTAGCGGAGGATACAATGAGCAGTTCTTC